These 31 T cell receptor beta chains share one sample of origin, sequenced in a study of blood T cell repertoires in COVID-19. The data were produced by immunoSEQ multiplex PCR, yet TCRdb's version contains in-frame clones alone and is incomplete. Of some 370,000 clones listed, about 87% are singletons. The material sequenced was peripheral blood. All receptors derive from a woman aged 25 to 39 with COVID-19, enrolled during active disease.

This clone was recorded only once. CDR3 coding DNA: TGTGCCAGCAGCCAAGTACAGGGGGCTAATTCACCCCTCCACTTT. Amino acid sequence: CASSQVQGANSPLHF. The V call is TRBV3-1 (or the pseudogene TRBV3-2), the J call TRBJ1-6; 9 bases match TRBD1. The length of the CDR3 is 15 residues. The V gene end was trimmed by 1 base and the J gene end by 6 bases; junction bases not matched to a gene: 1. Per germline, CDR1 LGHDT and CDR2 YNNKEL (reference sequence).

The chain employs TRBV2 and TRBJ2-3; 11 positions match TRBD2. This CDR3 contains 15 residues. Looked up from germline, CDR1 is SNHLY and CDR2 is FYNNEI. V was clipped by 6 bases and J by 5 bases; unmatched bases: 7. The CDR3 region is CASRFNGLAGDTQYF. CDR3 nucleotides: TGTGCCAGCAGGTTCAACGGACTAGCGGGAGATACGCAGTATTTT.

The chain is built from TRBV24-1 and TRBJ1-1; D gene unclear. CDR3 length equals 16 residues. Trimming removed 1 base at V and 3 bases at J, with 14 bases between. CDR1 and CDR2 (germline): KGHDR, SFDVKD. CDR3 sequence reads: CATSDFAAGRHTEAFF. CDR3 sequence (DNA): TGTGCCACCAGTGATTTCGCCGCGGGGAGGCACACTGAAGCTTTCTTT.

The rearrangement links TRBV7-9 to TRBJ1-6, with D perhaps TRBD1 (5 bases). Germline values: CDR1 SEHNR, CDR2 FQNEAQ (reference sequence). There are 14 residues in the CDR3. V lost 6 bases, J lost 7 bases, and 13 bases lay in between. The CDR3 coding sequence is TGTGCCAGCAGATATTTAGGGGCGAATTCACCCCTCCACTTT. It specifies CASRYLGANSPLHF.

V gene TRBV27 combines with J gene TRBJ2-3, with no clear D. Germline values: CDR1 MNHEY, CDR2 SMNVEV (reference sequence). The ends were cut back, 4 bases at V and 4 bases at J, with 6 bases in the middle. This CDR3 has 12 amino acids. CDR3 nucleotide sequence: TGTGCCAGCAGTTCCACATCAGATACGCAGTATTTT. Translated, it gives CASSSTSDTQYF.

The chain links TRBV9 to TRBJ2-5; perhaps TRBD2 as D (7 bases). The CDR3 loop spans 14 amino acids. V lost 6 bases to trimming and J lost 5 bases, with 17 bases between them. In germline, CDR1 is SGDLS, CDR2 YYNGEE. As DNA, the CDR3 is TGTGCCAGCACTCTGGGGGGGGCTGGGGAGACCCAGTACTTC. The encoded protein is CASTLGGAGETQYF.

The chain carries TRBV7-9 and TRBJ1-1, with D possibly TRBD1 on 6 matching bases. V lost 7 bases and J 4 bases, leaving 16 bases between the germline ends. The CDR3 length is 14 residues. Germline V gene data show CDR1 as SEHNR and CDR2 as FQNEAQ (reference sequence). Here the CDR3 DNA reads TGTGCCAGCACCAGAGCAACAGGGATCACTGAAGCTTTCTTT. Its protein is CASTRATGITEAFF.

This clone was detected a few times. The V call is TRBV3-1 (or the pseudogene TRBV3-2), the J call TRBJ1-5; the D is unclear. Trimming took 3 bases from V and 6 from J, leaving 12 bases between them. Germline V gene lookup returns CDR1 LGHDT and CDR2 YNNKEL (reference sequence). There are 14 residues in the CDR3. CDR3 in amino acids: CASSHLRGSQPQHF. The CDR3, as DNA: TGTGCCAGCAGCCATCTCCGGGGTTCTCAGCCCCAGCATTTT.

The chain carries TRBV3-1 (or the pseudogene TRBV3-2) and TRBJ2-7; tentatively, D is TRBD2 (5 bases). V was pared by 0 bases and J by 0 bases, with 21 bases between. Per the germline V gene, CDR1 is LGHDT and CDR2 is YNNKEL (reference sequence). This CDR3 contains 19 residues. The CDR3 DNA follows: TGTGCCAGCAGCCAAGATTACCCCTCGCGAAGCGGACCCTCCTACGAGCAGTACTTC. This gives the protein CASSQDYPSRSGPSYEQYF.

The chain carries TRBV5-6 and TRBJ1-2, with D hard to call. There are 16 residues in the CDR3. V lost 0 bases and J lost 3, with 15 bases in between. From germline, CDR1 is SGHDT and CDR2 YYEEEE. CDR3 bases: TGTGCCAGCAGCTTGGAGCGCCGCCTCTTAGACTATGGCTACACCTTC. Residues: CASSLERRLLDYGYTF. The entire variable domain, with the rest obtained from reference TRBV5-6 and TRBJ1-2, is as follows: DAGVTQSPTHLIKTRGQQVTLRCSPKSGHDTVSWYQQALGQGPQFIFQYYEEEERQRGNFPDRFSGHQFPNYSSELNVNALLLGDSALYLCASSLERRLLDYGYTFGSGTRLTVV.

The chain joins TRBV10-1 to TRBJ2-3; no reliable D call. The ends were cut back, 5 bases at V and 3 bases at J, with 12 bases in the middle. This CDR3 region has 14 residues. Germline V lookup: CDR1 WNHNN, CDR2 SYGVQD (reference sequence). The chain's CDR3 is CASSLRGETDTQYF. The CDR3 coding sequence is TGCGCCAGCAGTTTGCGTGGAGAAACAGATACGCAGTATTTT.

This clone was detected once. The chain is built from TRBV7-9 and TRBJ2-1, with 11 bases matching TRBD2. V dropped 4 bases and J dropped 9; count of bases not matched to a gene: 2. The CDR3 extends over 13 amino acids. Per the germline V gene, CDR1 is SEHNR and CDR2 is FQNEAQ (reference sequence). The CDR3 DNA follows: TGTGCCAGCAGCTCCGGACTAGCGGGTGAGCAGTTCTTC. Translating gives CASSSGLAGEQFF.

This rearrangement joins TRBV5-1 to TRBJ1-6; 7 nucleotides agree with TRBD1. Trimming took 4 bases from V and 8 from J; bases not matched to a gene: 3. The length of the CDR3 is 13 residues. Germline CDR1 reads SGHRS; CDR2 reads YFSETQ. The CDR3, as DNA: TGCGCCAGCAGCCGGACAGGCGATTCACCCCTCCACTTT. This codes for CASSRTGDSPLHF.

This chain uses TRBV6-6 with TRBJ2-1; maybe TRBD2 (6 bases). Between the trimmed V and J ends, which lost 2 bases and 1 base, there was a span of 12 bases. Germline V CDR1 and CDR2: MNHNY, SVGAGI (reference sequence). This CDR3 is 16 amino acids long. CDR3 sequence reads: CASSYGAGPSYNEQFF. In DNA, the CDR3 is TGTGCCAGCAGTTACGGGGCGGGACCTTCCTACAATGAGCAGTTCTTC.

V usage is TRBV2 and J usage is TRBJ2-5; possibly TRBD2 for D (5 bases). Trimming stripped 4 bases from V and 7 bases from J, with 16 bases between. The CDR3 spans 14 residues. Germline V lookup: CDR1 SNHLY, CDR2 FYNNEI. The CDR3 loop is CASSVASREWTQYF. In nucleotides, the CDR3 is TGTGCCAGCAGTGTGGCCTCAAGGGAGTGGACCCAGTACTTC.

The gene calls are TRBV5-6 and TRBJ2-7, with D perhaps matching TRBD1 (6 bases). The CDR3 length is 14 residues. Germline V lookup: CDR1 SGHDT, CDR2 YYEEEE. V was shortened by 2 bases and J by 4 bases, with 13 bases between the two germline ends. Written as DNA, the CDR3 is TGTGCCAGCAGCTTACTCGAGAGGGGGTACGAGCAGTACTTC. This gives the protein CASSLLERGYEQYF.

The rearrangement joins TRBV21-1 to TRBJ2-7; the table's D call, TRBD2, was not checked against the DNA. TRBV21-1 is designated a pseudogene. The CDR3 is made up of 14 amino acids. The CDR3 nucleotides read TGTGCCAGCAGCCCTAGTTCGAAAAGGAACGAGCAGTACTTC. Its protein is CASSPSSKRNEQYF.

This chain joins TRBV7-9 and TRBJ1-5; 7 positions match TRBD1. Germline V gene sequence: CDR1 SEHNR, CDR2 FQNEAQ (reference sequence). The V and J ends lost 5 bases and 6 bases, in that order; junction bases with no gene match: 7. The CDR3 spans 14 residues. CDR3 in amino acids: CASSGTASGQPQHF. As DNA, the CDR3 is TGTGCCAGCAGCGGGACAGCCAGCGGTCAGCCCCAGCATTTT.

The rearrangement joins TRBV24-1 to TRBJ2-5; 9 nucleotides agree with TRBD1. Germline V gives CDR1 KGHDR, CDR2 SFDVKD. The V and J ends lost 2 bases and 5 bases, in that order; junction bases with no gene match: 11. The CDR3 has 17 residues. The CDR3 loop reads CATSDSWDREGRETQYF. Written as DNA, the CDR3 is TGTGCCACCAGTGATTCATGGGACAGGGAAGGGCGGGAGACCCAGTACTTC.

This sequence joins TRBV7-3 and TRBJ2-3, with 9 bases fitting TRBD2. The junction had 6 bases not matched to a gene; V was cut back by 6 bases and J by 2 bases. Germline CDR1 SGHTA, CDR2 FQGTGA. The CDR3 has 15 residues. The CDR3 here is CASSPTSGDTDTQYF. The CDR3 DNA follows: TGTGCCAGCAGTCCGACTAGCGGAGACACAGATACGCAGTATTTT. Filled out from reference TRBV7-3 and TRBJ2-3, the complete variable domain reads GAGVSQTPSNKVTEKGKYVELRCDPISGHTALYWYRQSLGQGPEFLIYFQGTGAADDSGLPNDRFFAVRPEGSVSTLKIQRTERGDSAVYLCASSPTSGDTDTQYFGPGTRLTVL.

The V and J genes are TRBV7-9 and TRBJ2-3; D possibly corresponds to TRBD2 (5 bases). The CDR3 is made up of 14 amino acids. Germline V CDR1 and CDR2: SEHNR, FQNEAQ (reference sequence). Trimming stripped 5 bases from V and 2 bases from J, with 11 bases between. CDR3 in amino acids: CASSTQRATDTQYF. The CDR3 DNA sequence: TGTGCCAGCAGCACCCAGAGGGCCACAGATACGCAGTATTTT.

This clone came up a few times. The chain employs TRBV5-1 and TRBJ2-7, with 10 bases that match TRBD2. After removal of 1 base from V and 7 bases from J, the junction contained 5 bases not matched to a gene. CDR3 length equals 14 residues. Per the germline V gene, CDR1 is SGHRS and CDR2 is YFSETQ. In DNA, the CDR3 is TGCGCCAGCAGCTTGCCTAGCGGGAGCTGGGAGCAGTACTTC. It codes for CASSLPSGSWEQYF.

This clone was counted between two and nine times. The rearrangement links TRBV6-6 to TRBJ1-1; 8 bases fit TRBD1. The ends lost 6 bases at V and 1 base at J; junction bases unmatched: 4. This CDR3 region has 14 residues. Germline V lookup: CDR1 MNHNY, CDR2 SVGAGI (reference sequence). For the CDR3, the DNA is TGTGCCAGCAGATCAGGGGGCCCGAACACTGAAGCTTTCTTT. Its protein is CASRSGGPNTEAFF.

This chain connects TRBV7-3 to TRBJ1-1; 7 nucleotides line up with TRBD1. CDR3 length: 14 amino acids. V trimming: 5 bases; J trimming: 4 bases; junction bases outside the gene matches: 7. Germline lookup yields CDR1 SGHTA and CDR2 FQGTGA. The CDR3 nucleotides read TGTGCCAGCAGCCCCACAGGGGTGGCCACTGAAGCTTTCTTT. Its protein product is CASSPTGVATEAFF.

The chain carries TRBV19 and TRBJ1-3; D gene unclear. The V gene lost 7 bases and the J gene lost 3 bases, with 16 bases spanning the gap. The CDR3 totals 15 residues. CDR1 is LNHDA and CDR2 is SQIVND in the germline V gene (reference sequence). The CDR3 DNA reads as TGTGCCAGTAACCCCCGACTGAGTCGTGGAAACACCATATATTTT. This translates into CASNPRLSRGNTIYF.

The V and J genes are TRBV7-8 and TRBJ2-7, with TRBD2 identical over 8 bases. Germline assignment: CDR1 SGHVS and CDR2 FQNEAQ. Trimming removed 3 bases from V and 2 bases from J; junction bases left unmatched: 3. This CDR3 comprises 14 residues. This chain's CDR3 is CASSFLAGPYEQYF. CDR3 DNA: TGTGCCAGCAGCTTCTTAGCGGGACCCTACGAGCAGTACTTC.

J is TRBJ1-4 and V is TRBV2; D gene uncertain. CDR3 length: 13 amino acids. CDR1 and CDR2 from the germline V gene are SNHLY and FYNNEI. V lost 10 bases, J lost 0 bases, and 9 bases lay in between. The CDR3 DNA sequence: TGTGCCATCGACGGGGCAACTAATGAAAAACTGTTTTTT. Encoded protein: CAIDGATNEKLFF.

The gene calls are TRBV10-3 and TRBJ2-3; D not resolved. The CDR3 has 13 amino acids. The germline gives CDR1 ENHRY, CDR2 SYGVKD. With 3 bases removed from V and 4 bases from J, the gap between germline ends came to 8 bases. CDR3 in DNA: TGTGCCATCAGTGAAAAGGAGTCAGATACGCAGTATTTT. Residues: CAISEKESDTQYF.

This clone was seen more than once but under ten times. This rearrangement joins TRBV10-3 to TRBJ2-2, with 8 positions matching TRBD2. This CDR3 has 15 residues. Losses at the gene ends were 4 bases for V and 1 base for J; bases not matched to a gene: 2. Germline V gene sequence: CDR1 ENHRY, CDR2 SYGVKD. Written as DNA, the CDR3 is TGTGCCATCAGTGGTAGCGGGGAGAACACCGGGGAGCTGTTTTTT. The encoded protein is CAISGSGENTGELFF.

The rearrangement links TRBV6-4 to TRBJ2-5; D perhaps matches TRBD1 (5 bases). Germline V CDR1 and CDR2: MRHNA, SNTAGT. This CDR3 spans 12 amino acids. V shed 5 bases and J shed 5 bases, with 9 bases lying between them. In DNA, the CDR3 is TGTGCCAGCAGTACAGGTAACGAGACCCAGTACTTC. Its translation: CASSTGNETQYF.

This rearrangement joins TRBV3-1 (or the pseudogene TRBV3-2) to TRBJ2-5, with 8 positions matching TRBD2. Germline CDR1 and CDR2: LGHDT and YNNKEL (reference sequence). Unmatched junction bases numbered 9, after V lost 4 bases and J lost 2 bases. The CDR3 has 16 residues. The CDR3 region is CASSLASASGQETQYF. The CDR3 nucleotides are TGTGCCAGCAGCCTCGCCTCGGCTAGCGGGCAAGAGACCCAGTACTTC.